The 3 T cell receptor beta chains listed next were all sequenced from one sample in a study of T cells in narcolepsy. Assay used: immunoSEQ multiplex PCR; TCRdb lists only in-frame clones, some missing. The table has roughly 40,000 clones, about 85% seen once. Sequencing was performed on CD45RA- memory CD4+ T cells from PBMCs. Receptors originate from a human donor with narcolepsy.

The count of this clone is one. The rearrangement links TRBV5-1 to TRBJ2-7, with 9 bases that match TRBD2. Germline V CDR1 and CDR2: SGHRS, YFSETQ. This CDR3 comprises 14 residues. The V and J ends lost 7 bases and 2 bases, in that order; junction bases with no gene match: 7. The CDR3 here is CASGSTSGPYEQYF. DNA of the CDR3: TGCGCCAGCGGATCGACTAGCGGCCCCTACGAGCAGTACTTC.

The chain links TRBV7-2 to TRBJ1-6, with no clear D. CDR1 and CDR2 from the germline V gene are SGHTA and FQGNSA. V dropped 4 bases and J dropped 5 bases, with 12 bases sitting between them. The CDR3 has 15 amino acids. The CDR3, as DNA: TGTGCCAGCAGCTCTCGACAAGGTGATAATTCACCCCTCCACTTT. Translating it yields CASSSRQGDNSPLHF. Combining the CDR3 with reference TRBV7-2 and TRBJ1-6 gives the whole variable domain GAGVSQSPSNKVTEKGKDVELRCDPISGHTALYWYRQSLGQGLEFLIYFQGNSAPDKSGLPSDRFSAERTGGSVSTLTIQRTQQEDSAVYLCASSSRQGDNSPLHFGNGTRLTVT.

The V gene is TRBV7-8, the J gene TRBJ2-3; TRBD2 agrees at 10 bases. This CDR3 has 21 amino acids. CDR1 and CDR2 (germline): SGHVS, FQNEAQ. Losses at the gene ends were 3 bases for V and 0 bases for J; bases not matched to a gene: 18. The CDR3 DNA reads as TGTGCCAGCAGCTTTTTTGGTTACACTAGCGGGGATGGGTCTAGCACAGATACGCAGTATTTT. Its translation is CASSFFGYTSGDGSSTDTQYF.